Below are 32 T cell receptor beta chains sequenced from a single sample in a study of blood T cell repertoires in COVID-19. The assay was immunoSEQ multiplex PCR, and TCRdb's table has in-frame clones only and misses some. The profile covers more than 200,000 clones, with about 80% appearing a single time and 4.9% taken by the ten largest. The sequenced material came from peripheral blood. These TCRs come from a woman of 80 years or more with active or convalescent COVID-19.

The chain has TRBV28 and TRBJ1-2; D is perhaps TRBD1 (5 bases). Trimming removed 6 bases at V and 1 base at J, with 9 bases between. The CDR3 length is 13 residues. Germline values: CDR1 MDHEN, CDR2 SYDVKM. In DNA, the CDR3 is TGTGCCAGCAGGGGGGGGATTAACTATGGCTACACCTTC. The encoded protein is CASRGGINYGYTF.

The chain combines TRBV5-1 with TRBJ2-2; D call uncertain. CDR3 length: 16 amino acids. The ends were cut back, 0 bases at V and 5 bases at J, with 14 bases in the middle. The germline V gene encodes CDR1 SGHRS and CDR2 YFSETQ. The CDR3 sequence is CASSLDYGSPTGELFF. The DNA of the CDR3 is TGCGCCAGCAGCTTGGACTACGGATCGCCAACCGGGGAGCTGTTTTTT. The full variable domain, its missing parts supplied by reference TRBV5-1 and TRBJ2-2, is KAGVTQTPRYLIKTRGQQVTLSCSPISGHRSVSWYQQTPGQGLQFLFEYFSETQRNKGNFPGRFSGRQFSNSRSEMNVSTLELGDSALYLCASSLDYGSPTGELFFGEGSRLTVL.

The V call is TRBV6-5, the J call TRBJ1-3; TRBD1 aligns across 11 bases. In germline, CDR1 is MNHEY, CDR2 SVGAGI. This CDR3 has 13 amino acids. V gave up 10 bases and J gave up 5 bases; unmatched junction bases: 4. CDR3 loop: CATRTGGRNTIYF. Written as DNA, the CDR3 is TGTGCCACCCGGACAGGGGGCAGAAACACCATATATTTT.

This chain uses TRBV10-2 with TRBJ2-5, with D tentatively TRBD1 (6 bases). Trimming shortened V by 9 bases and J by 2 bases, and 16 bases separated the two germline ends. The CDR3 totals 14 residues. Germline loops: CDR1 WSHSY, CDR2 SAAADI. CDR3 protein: CASSGTRGQETQYF. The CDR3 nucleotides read TGCGCCAGTTCCGGGACAAGGGGACAAGAGACCCAGTACTTC.

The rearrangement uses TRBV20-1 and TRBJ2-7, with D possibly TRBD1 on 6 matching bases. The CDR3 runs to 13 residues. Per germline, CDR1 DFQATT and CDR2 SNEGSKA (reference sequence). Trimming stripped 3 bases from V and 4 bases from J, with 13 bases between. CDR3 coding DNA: TGCAGTGCTAGTTCGGGGCAGGGGTACGAGCAGTACTTC. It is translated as CSASSGQGYEQYF.

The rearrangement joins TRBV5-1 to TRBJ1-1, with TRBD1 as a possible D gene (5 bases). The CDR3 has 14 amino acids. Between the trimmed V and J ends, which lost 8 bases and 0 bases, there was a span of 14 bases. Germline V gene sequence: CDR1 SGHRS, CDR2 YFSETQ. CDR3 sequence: CASGRQSMNTEAFF. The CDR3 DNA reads TGCGCCAGTGGACGACAGAGCATGAACACTGAAGCTTTCTTT.

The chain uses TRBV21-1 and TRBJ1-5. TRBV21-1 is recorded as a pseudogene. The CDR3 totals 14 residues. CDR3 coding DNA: TGTGCCAGCACACCCCTTTTCGAGGGTCAGCCCCAGCATTTT. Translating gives CASTPLFEGQPQHF.

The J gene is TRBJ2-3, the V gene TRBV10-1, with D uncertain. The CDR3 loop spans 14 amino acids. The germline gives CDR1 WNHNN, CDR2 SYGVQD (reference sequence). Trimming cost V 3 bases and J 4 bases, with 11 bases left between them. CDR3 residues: CASSDARVADTQYF. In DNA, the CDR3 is TGCGCCAGCAGTGACGCTAGAGTGGCAGATACGCAGTATTTT.

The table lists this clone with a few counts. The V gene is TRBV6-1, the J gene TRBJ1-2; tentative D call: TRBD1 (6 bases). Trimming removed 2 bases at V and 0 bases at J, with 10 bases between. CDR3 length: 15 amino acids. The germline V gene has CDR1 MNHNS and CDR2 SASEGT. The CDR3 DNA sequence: TGTGCCAGCAGTGAACTGGGGACACCTAACTATGGCTACACCTTC. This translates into CASSELGTPNYGYTF.

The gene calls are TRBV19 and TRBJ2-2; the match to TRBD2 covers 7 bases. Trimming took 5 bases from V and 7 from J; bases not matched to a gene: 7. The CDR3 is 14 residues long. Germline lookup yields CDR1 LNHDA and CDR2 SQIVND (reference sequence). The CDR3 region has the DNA TGTGCCAGTAGTTTTAGCGGGTTATACGGGGAGCTGTTTTTT. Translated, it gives CASSFSGLYGELFF.

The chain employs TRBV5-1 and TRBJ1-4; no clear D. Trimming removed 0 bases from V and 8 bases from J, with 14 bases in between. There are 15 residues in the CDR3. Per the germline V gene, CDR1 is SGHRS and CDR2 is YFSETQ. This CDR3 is CASSLEQPLREKLFF. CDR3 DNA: TGCGCCAGCAGCTTGGAACAGCCCCTTAGGGAAAAACTGTTTTTT.

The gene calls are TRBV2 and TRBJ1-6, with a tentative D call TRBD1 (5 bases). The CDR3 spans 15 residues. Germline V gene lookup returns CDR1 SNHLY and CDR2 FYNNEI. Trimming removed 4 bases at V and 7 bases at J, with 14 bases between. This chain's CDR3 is CASSVQAGPNSPLHF. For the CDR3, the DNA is TGTGCCAGCAGTGTACAGGCCGGACCCAATTCACCCCTCCACTTT. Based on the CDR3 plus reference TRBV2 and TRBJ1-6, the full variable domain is EPEVTQTPSHQVTQMGQEVILRCVPISNHLYFYWYRQILGQKVEFLVSFYNNEISEKSEIFDDQFSVERPDGSNFTLKIRSTKLEDSAMYFCASSVQAGPNSPLHFGNGTRLTVT.

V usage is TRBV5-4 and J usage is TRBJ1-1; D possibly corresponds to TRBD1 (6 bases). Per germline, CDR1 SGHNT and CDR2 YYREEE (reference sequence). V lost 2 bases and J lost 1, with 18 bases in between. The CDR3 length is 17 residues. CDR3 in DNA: TGTGCCAGCAGCTTATATGTCGGGGGGCGACAGAACACTGAAGCTTTCTTT. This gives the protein CASSLYVGGRQNTEAFF.

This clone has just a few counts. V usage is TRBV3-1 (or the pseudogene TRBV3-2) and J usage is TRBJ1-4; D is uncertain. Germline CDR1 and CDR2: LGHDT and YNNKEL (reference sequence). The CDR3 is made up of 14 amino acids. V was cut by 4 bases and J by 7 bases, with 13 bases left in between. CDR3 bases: TGTGCCAGCAGCCCCATCGGGGAGCCTGAAAAACTGTTTTTT. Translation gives CASSPIGEPEKLFF.

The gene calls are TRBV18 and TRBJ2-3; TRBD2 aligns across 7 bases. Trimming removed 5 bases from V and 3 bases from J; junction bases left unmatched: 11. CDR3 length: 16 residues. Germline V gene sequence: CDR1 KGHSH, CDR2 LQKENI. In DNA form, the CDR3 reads TGTGCCAGCTCAATATTACGGGGGGTATCTACAGATACGCAGTATTTT. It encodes CASSILRGVSTDTQYF. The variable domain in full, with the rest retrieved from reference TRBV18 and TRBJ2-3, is NAGVMQNPRHLVRRRGQEARLRCSPMKGHSHVYWYRQLPEEGLKFMVYLQKENIIDESGMPKERFSAEFPKEGPSILRIQQVVRGDSAAYFCASSILRGVSTDTQYFGPGTRLTVL.

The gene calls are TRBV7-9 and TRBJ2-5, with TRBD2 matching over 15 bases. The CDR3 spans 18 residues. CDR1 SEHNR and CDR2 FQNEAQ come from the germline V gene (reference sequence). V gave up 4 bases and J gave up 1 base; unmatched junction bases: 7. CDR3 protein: CASSSLPGLAGGQETQYF. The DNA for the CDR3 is TGTGCCAGCAGCTCCCTCCCGGGACTAGCGGGGGGCCAAGAGACCCAGTACTTC.

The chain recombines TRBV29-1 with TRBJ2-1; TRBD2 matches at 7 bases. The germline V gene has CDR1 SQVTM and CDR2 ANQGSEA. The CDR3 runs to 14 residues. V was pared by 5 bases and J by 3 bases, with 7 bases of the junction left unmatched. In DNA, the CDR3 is TGCAGCGTTTGGGGGGGGTCAGACTACAATGAGCAGTTCTTC. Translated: CSVWGGSDYNEQFF.

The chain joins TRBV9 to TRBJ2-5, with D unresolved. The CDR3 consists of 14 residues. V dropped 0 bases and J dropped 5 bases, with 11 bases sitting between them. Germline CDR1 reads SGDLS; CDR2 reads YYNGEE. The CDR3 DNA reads TGTGCCAGCAGCGTAGTCTCTGCCCAGGAGACCCAGTACTTC. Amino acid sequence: CASSVVSAQETQYF.

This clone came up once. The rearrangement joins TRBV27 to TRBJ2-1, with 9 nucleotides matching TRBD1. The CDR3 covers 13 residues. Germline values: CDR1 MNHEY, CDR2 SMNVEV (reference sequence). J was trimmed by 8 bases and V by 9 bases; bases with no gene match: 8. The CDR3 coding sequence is TGTGCCAGTGGACAGGGGTTAATGTATGAGCAGTTCTTC. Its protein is CASGQGLMYEQFF.

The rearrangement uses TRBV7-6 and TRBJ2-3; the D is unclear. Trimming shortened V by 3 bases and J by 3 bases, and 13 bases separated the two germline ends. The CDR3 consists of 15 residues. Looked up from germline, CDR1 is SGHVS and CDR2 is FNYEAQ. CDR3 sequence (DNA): TGTGCCAGCAGCTTGAGCTCCCTAGAGACAGATACGCAGTATTTT. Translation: CASSLSSLETDTQYF.

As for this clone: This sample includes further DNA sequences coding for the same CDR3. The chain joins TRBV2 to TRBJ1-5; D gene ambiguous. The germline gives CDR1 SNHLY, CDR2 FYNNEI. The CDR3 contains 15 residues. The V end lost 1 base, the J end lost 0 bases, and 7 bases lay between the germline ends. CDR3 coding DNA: TGTGCCAGCAGTGAAGGAGGATATAGCAATCAGCCCCAGCATTTT. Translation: CASSEGGYSNQPQHF.

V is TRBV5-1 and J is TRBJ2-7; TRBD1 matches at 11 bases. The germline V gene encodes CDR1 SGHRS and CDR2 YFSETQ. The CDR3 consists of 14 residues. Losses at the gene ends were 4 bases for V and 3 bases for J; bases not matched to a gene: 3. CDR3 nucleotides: TGCGCCAGCAGCCAGGGACAGGGGGGCTACGAGCAGTACTTC. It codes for CASSQGQGGYEQYF. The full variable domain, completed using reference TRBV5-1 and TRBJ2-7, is KAGVTQTPRYLIKTRGQQVTLSCSPISGHRSVSWYQQTPGQGLQFLFEYFSETQRNKGNFPGRFSGRQFSNSRSEMNVSTLELGDSALYLCASSQGQGGYEQYFGPGTRLTVT.

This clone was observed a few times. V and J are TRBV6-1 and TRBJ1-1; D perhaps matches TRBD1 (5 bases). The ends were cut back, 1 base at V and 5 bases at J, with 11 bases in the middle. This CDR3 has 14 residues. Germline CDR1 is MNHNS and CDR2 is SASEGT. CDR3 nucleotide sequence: TGTGCCAGCAGTGAAGGTGGGGCGCGGACTGAAGCTTTCTTT. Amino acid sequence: CASSEGGARTEAFF.

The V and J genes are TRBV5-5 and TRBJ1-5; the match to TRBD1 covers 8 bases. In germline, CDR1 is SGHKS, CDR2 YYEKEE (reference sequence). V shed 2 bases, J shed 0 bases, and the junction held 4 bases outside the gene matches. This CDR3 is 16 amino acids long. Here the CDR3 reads CASSFTGGSSNQPQHF. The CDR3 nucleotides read TGTGCCAGCAGCTTTACAGGGGGGAGTAGCAATCAGCCCCAGCATTTT. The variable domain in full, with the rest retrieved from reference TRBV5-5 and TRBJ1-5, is DAGVTQSPTHLIKTRGQQVTLRCSPISGHKSVSWYQQVLGQGPQFIFQYYEKEERGRGNFPDRFSARQFPNYSSELNVNALLLGDSALYLCASSFTGGSSNQPQHFGDGTRLSIL.

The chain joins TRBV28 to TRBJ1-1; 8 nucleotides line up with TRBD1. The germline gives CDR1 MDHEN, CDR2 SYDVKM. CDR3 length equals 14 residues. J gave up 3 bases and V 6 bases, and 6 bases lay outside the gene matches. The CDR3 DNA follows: TGTGCCAGCAGATCCGGACAGGGTGACACTGAAGCTTTCTTT. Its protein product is CASRSGQGDTEAFF.

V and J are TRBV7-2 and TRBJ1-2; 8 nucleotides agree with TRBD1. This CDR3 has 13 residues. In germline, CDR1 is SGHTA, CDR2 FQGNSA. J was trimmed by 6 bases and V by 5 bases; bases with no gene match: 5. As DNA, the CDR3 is TGTGCCAGCAGCGCCCGGACAGGGAATGGCTACACCTTC. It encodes CASSARTGNGYTF. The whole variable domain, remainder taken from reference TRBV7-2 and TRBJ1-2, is GAGVSQSPSNKVTEKGKDVELRCDPISGHTALYWYRQSLGQGLEFLIYFQGNSAPDKSGLPSDRFSAERTGGSVSTLTIQRTQQEDSAVYLCASSARTGNGYTFGSGTRLTVV.

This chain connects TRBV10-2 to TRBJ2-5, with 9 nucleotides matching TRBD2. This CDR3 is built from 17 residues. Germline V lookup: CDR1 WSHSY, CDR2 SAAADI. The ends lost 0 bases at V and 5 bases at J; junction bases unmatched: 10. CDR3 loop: CASSESGGTSLRETQYF. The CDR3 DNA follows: TGCGCCAGCAGTGAGTCGGGGGGGACTAGCTTAAGGGAGACCCAGTACTTC.

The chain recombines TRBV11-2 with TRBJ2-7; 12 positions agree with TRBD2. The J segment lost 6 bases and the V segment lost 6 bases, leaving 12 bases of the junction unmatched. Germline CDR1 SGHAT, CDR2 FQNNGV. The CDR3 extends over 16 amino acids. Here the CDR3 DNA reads TGTGCCAGCAGATTCGGGACTAGCGGGTTTCAGCGCGAGCAGTACTTC. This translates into CASRFGTSGFQREQYF.

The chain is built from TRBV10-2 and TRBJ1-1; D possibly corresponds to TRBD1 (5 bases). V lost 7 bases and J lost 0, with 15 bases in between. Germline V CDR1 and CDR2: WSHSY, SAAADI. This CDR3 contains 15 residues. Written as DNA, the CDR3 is TGCGCCAGCATGAGAGTTCAGGGAATGAACACTGAAGCTTTCTTT. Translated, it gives CASMRVQGMNTEAFF.

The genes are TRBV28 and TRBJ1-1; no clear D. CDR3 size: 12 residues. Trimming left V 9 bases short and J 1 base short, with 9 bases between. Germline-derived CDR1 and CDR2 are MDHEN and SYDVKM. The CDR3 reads CASTAQNTEAFF. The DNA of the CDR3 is TGTGCCAGTACAGCTCAGAACACTGAAGCTTTCTTT.

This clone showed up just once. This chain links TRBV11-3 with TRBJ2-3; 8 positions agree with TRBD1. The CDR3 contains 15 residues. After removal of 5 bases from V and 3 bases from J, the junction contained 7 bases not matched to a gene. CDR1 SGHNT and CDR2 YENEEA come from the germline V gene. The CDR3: CASSHRTGSTDTQYF. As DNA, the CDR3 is TGTGCCAGCAGCCACCGGACAGGGTCTACAGATACGCAGTATTTT.

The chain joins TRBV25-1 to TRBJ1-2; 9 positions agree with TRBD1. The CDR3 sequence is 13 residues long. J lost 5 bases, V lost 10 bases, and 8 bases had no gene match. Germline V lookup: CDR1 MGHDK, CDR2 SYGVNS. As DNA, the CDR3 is TGTGCCACCTTTTTCGGACAGGGGTATGGCTACACCTTC. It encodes CATFFGQGYGYTF.